The entry below gives a single T cell receptor beta chain sequence along with its context. Its antigen is unknown. No much larger clone is present one base from it, and per-base qualities are unavailable. The collaborating institutions used their own protocols to collect whole blood in K2EDTA tubes. For TCRbeta analysis, collaborator samples were shipped as frozen whole blood, as isolated PBMCs, or as DNA extracted from either sample type. The sample belongs to a study of blood T cell repertoires in COVID-19 (dated by TCRdb to 2020 to 2021). Some background on the complete study: Collaborator samples came from the United States, Italy and Spain and covered acute and convalescent phases of COVID-19. The samples were drawn from the first 160 participants of the ongoing ImmuneRACE study and from 1,254 subjects provided by 6 global collaborators. The dataset comprised deeply sampled blood TCRbeta repertoires from subjects exposed to, actively infected with, or recovered from COVID-19. The repertoires were released in a freely available public database meant as a resource for research on the immune response to SARS-CoV-2. Where available, HLA class I and class II types were taken from metadata supplied by the sample provider and were not determined by assay-based typing. The prospective study material was composed of cDNA or gDNA derived from T cells, B-cell-depleted T cells, or PBMCs. The sample metadata nearly always contained a de-identified subject ID, COVID-19 status, age in years and sex. Study-wide findings and limitations: Clinical and demographic metadata were provided uncurated, with the amount varying by source and participant.

TCRbeta CDR3 regions were amplified from genomic DNA using the immunoSEQ Assay, a bias-controlled multiplex PCR. The published analysis was carried out like this. Nucleated cell counts per sample were estimated from amplification of reference gene primers within the assay. To quantify the absolute abundance of each unique TCRbeta CDR3 rearrangement, sequence reads were collapsed and filtered. Productive Simpson clonality was computed per sample as the square root of Simpson's diversity index over productive rearrangements. Entries here come from immuneACCESS through TCRdb and include only in-frame sequences with V and J called. Some clones fail to appear in such tables; in the studies checked, an unresolved V gene covers under half of the shortfall, and the cause of the remainder is unknown. V, J and clone size were drawn from that table, and D and trimming were deduced from the DNA. The sample table lists about 90,000 clones, approximately 80% of them with a count of one. The ten largest clonotypes hold over 6% of the sample.

This receptor was taken from a man in his 70s with acute or convalescent COVID-19. Sequencing was performed on peripheral blood.

The CDR3 region has the sequence CASSRGSNQPQHF. The nucleotide sequence reads TGTGCCAGCAGCAGGGGTAGCAATCAGCCCCAGCATTTT. The V and J segments used are TRBV12-3 or TRBV12-4 and TRBJ1-5, and possibly TRBD1, on 6 matching bases. The V and J ends are trimmed by 6 bases and 0 bases, leaving 6 bases between them. The CDR3 covers 13 residues, taking in both the cysteine and the phenylalanine. The sequence is cut down to CDR3 DNA, 39 bases in frame from base 1.